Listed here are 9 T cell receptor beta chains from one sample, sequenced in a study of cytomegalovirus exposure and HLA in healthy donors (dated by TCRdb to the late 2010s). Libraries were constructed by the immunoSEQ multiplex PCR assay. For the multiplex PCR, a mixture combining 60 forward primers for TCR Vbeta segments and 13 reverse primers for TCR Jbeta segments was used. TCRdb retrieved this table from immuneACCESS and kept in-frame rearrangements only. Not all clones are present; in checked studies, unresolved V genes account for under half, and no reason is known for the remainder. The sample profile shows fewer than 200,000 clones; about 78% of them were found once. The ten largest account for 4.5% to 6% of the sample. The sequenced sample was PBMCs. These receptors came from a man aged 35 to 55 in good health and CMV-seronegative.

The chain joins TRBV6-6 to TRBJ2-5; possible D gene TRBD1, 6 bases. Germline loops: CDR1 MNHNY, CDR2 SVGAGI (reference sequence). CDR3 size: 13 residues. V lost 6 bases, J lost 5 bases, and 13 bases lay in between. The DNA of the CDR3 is TGTGCCAGCAGACAGGGAGAGGACGAGACCCAGTACTTC. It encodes CASRQGEDETQYF.

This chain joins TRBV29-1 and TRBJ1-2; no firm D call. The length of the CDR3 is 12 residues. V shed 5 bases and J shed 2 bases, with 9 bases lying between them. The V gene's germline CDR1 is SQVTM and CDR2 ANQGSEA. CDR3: CSVRVENYGYTF. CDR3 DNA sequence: TGCAGCGTTCGGGTGGAGAACTATGGCTACACCTTC.

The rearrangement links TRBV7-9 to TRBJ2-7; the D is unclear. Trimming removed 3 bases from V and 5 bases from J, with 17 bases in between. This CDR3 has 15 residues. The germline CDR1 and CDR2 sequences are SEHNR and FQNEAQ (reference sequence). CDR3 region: CASSLAAELKDEQYF. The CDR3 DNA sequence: TGTGCCAGCAGCTTGGCCGCGGAATTAAAGGACGAGCAGTACTTC.

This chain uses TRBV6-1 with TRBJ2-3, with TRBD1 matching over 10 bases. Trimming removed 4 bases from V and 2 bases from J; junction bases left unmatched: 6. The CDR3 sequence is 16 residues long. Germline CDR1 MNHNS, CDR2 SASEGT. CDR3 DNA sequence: TGTGCCAGCAGTGCAGGACAGGGGGGCGACACAGATACGCAGTATTTT. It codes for CASSAGQGGDTDTQYF.

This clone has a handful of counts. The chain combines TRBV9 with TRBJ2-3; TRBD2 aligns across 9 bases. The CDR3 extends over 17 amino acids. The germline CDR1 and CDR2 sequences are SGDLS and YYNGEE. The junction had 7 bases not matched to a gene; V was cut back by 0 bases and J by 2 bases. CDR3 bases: TGTGCCAGCAGCGTAGGATCTCGACTAGCGGCCACAGATACGCAGTATTTT. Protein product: CASSVGSRLAATDTQYF.

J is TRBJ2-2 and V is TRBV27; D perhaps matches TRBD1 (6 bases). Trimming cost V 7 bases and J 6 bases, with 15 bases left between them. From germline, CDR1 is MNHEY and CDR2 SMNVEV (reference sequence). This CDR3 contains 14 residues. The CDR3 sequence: CASTPSDRPGELFF. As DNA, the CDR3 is TGTGCCAGCACTCCTTCAGACAGGCCCGGGGAGCTGTTTTTT.

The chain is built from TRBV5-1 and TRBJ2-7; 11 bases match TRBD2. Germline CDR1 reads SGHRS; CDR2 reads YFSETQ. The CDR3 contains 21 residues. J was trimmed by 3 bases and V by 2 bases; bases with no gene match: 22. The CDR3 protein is CASSFPETSGTSKFMGYEQYF. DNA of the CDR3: TGCGCCAGCAGCTTTCCCGAGACTAGCGGGACATCTAAGTTCATGGGCTACGAGCAGTACTTC.

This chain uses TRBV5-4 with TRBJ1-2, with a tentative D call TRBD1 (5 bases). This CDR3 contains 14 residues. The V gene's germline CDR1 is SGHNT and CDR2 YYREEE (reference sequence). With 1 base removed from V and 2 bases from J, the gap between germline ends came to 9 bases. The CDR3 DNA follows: TGTGCCAGCAGCTTGCAATCAGGGAACTATGGCTACACCTTC. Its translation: CASSLQSGNYGYTF.

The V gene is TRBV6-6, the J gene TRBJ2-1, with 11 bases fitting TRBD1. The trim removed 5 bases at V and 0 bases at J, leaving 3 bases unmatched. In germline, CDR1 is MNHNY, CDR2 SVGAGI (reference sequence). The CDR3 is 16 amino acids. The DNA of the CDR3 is TGTGCCAGCAGTACGGACAGGGGGCCCTCCTACAATGAGCAGTTCTTC. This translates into CASSTDRGPSYNEQFF.